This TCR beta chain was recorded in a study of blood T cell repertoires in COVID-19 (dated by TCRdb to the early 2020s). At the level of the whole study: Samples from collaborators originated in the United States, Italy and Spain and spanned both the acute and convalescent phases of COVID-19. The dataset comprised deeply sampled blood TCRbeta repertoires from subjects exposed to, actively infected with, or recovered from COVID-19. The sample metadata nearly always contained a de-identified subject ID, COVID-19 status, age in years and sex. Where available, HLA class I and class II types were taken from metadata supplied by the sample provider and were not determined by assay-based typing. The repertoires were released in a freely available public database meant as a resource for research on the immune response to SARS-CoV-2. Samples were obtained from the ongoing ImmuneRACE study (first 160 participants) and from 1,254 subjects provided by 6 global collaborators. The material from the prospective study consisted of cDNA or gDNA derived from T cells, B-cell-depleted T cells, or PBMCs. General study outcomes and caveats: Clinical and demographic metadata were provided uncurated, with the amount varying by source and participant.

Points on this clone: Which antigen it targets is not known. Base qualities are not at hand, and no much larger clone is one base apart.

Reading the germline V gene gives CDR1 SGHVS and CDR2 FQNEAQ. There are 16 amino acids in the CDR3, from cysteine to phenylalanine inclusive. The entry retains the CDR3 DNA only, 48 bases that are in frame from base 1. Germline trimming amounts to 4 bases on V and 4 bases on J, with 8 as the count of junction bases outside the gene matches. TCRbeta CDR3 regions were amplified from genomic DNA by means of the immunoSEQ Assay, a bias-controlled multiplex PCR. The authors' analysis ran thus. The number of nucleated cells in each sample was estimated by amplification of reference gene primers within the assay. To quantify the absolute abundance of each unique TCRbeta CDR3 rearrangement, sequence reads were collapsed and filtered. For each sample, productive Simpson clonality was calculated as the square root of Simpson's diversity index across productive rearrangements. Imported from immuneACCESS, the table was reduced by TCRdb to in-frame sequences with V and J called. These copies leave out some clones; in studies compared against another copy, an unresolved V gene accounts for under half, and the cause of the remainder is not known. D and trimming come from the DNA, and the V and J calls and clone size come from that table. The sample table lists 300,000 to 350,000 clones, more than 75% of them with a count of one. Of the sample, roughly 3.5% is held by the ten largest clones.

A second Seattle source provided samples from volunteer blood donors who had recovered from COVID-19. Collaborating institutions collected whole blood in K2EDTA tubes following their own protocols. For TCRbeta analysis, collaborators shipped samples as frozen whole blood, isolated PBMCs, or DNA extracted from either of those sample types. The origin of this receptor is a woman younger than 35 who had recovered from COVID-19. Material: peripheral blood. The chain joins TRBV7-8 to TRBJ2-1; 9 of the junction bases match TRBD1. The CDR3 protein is CASSSWETGGYNEQFF. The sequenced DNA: TGTGCCAGCAGCTCGTGGGAGACAGGGGGATACAATGAGCAGTTCTTC.